A selection of T cell receptor beta chains follows, all from one sample in a study of T-cell reconstitution after alpha-beta-depleted transplantation in children. TCRdb processed the PCR reads anew with MiXCR; each CDR3 protein has one entry. Of around 210,000 distinct CDR3 sequences listed, approximately 6.9% are singletons. The sequencing used PBMCs, collected before TCRalphabeta/CD19-depleted stem cell transplant. The source is a boy aged 2 to 10 with acute lymphoblastic leukemia, due to receive a stem cell transplant. CDR3s include the opening cysteine and the closing phenylalanine or tryptophan. A D gene is named only where the DNA matches it firmly. The size field is filled for only some rows; it gives once, few, many or a size class.

>-|-|TRBJ1-5|TRBV7-9
CASSLGEQGMGQPQHF
TGTGCCAGCAGCTTAGGAGAACAGGGAATGGGTCAGCCCCAGCATTTT
>-|-|TRBJ1-1|TRBV7-2
CASNLLGSKTEAFF
TGTGCCAGCAACCTCCTGGGCAGTAAGACTGAAGCTTTCTTT
>-|-|TRBJ2-6|TRBV28
CASSLMASTTGANVLTF
TGTGCCAGCAGTTTAATGGCCAGCACCACTGGGGCCAACGTCCTGACTTTC
>-|-|TRBJ2-5|TRBV7-2
CASSQGDLETQYF
TGTGCCAGCAGCCAAGGGGACTTGGAGACCCAGTACTTC
>-|few|TRBJ2-3|TRBV7-9
CASSLNVERTDTQYF
TGTGCCAGCAGCTTAAACGTCGAACGCACAGATACGCAGTATTTT
>-|many|TRBJ2-3|TRBV12-3/TRBV12-4
CASSSRDISFTDTQYF
TGTGCCAGCAGTTCCCGGGACATCAGTTTCACAGATACGCAGTATTTT
>TRBD1|-|TRBJ2-1|TRBV27
CASSPAGRQGYNEQFF
TGTGCCAGCTCTCCTGCGGGCCGACAGGGGTACAATGAGCAGTTCTTC
>-|many|TRBJ2-1|TRBV7-2
CASSLFIKNEQFF
TGTGCCAGCAGCTTATTTATTAAAAATGAGCAGTTCTTC
>TRBD2|few|TRBJ2-3|TRBV20-1
CSAIPGLAGGQDTQYF
TGCAGTGCCATACCGGGACTAGCGGGAGGGCAGGATACGCAGTATTTT
>TRBD2|-|TRBJ2-5|TRBV7-3
CASSAGGVQETQYF
TGTGCCAGCAGCGCCGGGGGGGTCCAAGAGACCCAGTACTTC
>-|many|TRBJ2-4|TRBV28
CASNSSPEAKNIQYF
TGTGCCAGTAATAGCTCCCCAGAAGCCAAAAACATTCAGTACTTC